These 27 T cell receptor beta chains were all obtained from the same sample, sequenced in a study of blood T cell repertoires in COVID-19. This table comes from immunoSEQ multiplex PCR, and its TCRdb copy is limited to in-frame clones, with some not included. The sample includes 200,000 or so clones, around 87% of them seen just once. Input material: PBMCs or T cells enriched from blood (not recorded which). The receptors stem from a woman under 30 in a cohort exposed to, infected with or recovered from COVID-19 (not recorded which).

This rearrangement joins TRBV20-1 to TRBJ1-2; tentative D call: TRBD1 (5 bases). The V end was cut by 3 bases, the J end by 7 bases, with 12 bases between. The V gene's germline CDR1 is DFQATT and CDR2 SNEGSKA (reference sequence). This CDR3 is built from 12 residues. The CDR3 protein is CSASAGTAGYTF. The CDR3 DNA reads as TGCAGTGCTAGTGCCGGGACTGCTGGCTACACCTTC.

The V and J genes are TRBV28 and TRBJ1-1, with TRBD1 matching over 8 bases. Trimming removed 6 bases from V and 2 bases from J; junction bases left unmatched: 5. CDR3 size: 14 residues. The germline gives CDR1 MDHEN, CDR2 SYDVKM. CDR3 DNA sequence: TGTGCCAGCAGCTCTGGACAGGGTAACACTGAAGCTTTCTTT. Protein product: CASSSGQGNTEAFF.

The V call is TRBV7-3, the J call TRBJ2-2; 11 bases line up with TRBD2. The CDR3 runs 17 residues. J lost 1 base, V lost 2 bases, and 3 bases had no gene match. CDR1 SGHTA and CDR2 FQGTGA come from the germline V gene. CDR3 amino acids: CASSLAGTSGNTGELFF. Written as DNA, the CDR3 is TGTGCCAGCAGCTTAGCCGGGACTAGCGGGAACACCGGGGAGCTGTTTTTT.

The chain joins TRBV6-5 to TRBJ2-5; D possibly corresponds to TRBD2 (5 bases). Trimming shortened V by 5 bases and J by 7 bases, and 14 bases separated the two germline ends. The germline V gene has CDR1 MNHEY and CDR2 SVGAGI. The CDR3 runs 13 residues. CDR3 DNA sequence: TGTGCCAGCAGTAAATGGACTGCCTCGACCCAGTACTTC. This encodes CASSKWTASTQYF.

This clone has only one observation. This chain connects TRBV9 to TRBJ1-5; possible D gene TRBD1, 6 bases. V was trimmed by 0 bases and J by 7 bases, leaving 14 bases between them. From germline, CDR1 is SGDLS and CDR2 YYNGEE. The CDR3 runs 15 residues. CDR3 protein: CASSVGDGGWQPQHF. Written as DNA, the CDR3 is TGTGCCAGCAGCGTAGGGGATGGGGGCTGGCAGCCCCAGCATTTT. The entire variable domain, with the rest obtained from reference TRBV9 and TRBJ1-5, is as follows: DSGVTQTPKHLITATGQRVTLRCSPRSGDLSVYWYQQSLDQGLQFLIQYYNGEERAKGNILERFSAQQFPDLHSELNLSSLELGDSALYFCASSVGDGGWQPQHFGDGTRLSIL.

The CDR3 protein is CASSSDRGRVEKLFF. The CDR3 DNA reads TGTGCCAGCAGCTCAGACAGGGGGCGCGTCGAAAAACTGTTTTTT. V gene TRBV13 combines with J gene TRBJ1-4; 10 bases fit TRBD1. With V trimmed by 4 bases and J by 8 bases, 7 bases remained unmatched. The germline CDR1 and CDR2 sequences are PRHDT and FYEKMQ (reference sequence). The CDR3 length is 15 residues.

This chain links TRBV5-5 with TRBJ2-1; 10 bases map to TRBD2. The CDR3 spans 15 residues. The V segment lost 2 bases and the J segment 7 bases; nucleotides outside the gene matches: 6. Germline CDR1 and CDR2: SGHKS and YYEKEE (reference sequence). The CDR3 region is CASSLSSGRGNEQFF. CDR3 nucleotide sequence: TGTGCCAGCAGCTTATCTAGCGGGAGAGGGAATGAGCAGTTCTTC.

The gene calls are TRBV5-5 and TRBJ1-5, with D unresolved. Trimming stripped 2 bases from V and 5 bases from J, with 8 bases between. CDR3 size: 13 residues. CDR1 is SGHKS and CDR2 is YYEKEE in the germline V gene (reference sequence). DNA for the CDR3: TGTGCCAGCAGCTTTGCCCAGGATCAGCCCCAGCATTTT. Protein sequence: CASSFAQDQPQHF. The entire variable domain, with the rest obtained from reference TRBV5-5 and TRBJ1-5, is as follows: DAGVTQSPTHLIKTRGQQVTLRCSPISGHKSVSWYQQVLGQGPQFIFQYYEKEERGRGNFPDRFSARQFPNYSSELNVNALLLGDSALYLCASSFAQDQPQHFGDGTRLSIL.

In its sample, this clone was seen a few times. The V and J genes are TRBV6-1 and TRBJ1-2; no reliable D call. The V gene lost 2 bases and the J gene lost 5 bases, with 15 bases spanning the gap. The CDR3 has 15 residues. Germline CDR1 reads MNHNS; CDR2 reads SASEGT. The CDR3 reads CASSESRSGEYGYTF. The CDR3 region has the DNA TGTGCCAGCAGTGAAAGCCGAAGCGGGGAGTATGGCTACACCTTC.

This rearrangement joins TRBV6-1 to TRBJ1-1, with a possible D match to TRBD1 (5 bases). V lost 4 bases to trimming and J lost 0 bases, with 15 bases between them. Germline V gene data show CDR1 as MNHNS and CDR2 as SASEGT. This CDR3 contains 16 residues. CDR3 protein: CASSGGGVGMNTEAFF. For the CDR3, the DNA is TGTGCCAGCAGTGGGGGAGGGGTGGGCATGAACACTGAAGCTTTCTTT.

The CDR3: CASSVVGQQETQYF. Here the CDR3 DNA reads TGTGCCAGCAGCGTAGTCGGACAGCAAGAGACCCAGTACTTC. The chain joins TRBV9 to TRBJ2-5, with a weak D call TRBD1 (6 bases). Germline V lookup: CDR1 SGDLS, CDR2 YYNGEE. Trimming stripped 0 bases from V and 2 bases from J, with 8 bases between. The CDR3 has 14 amino acids. Full variable domain (rest looked up from reference TRBV9 and TRBJ2-5): DSGVTQTPKHLITATGQRVTLRCSPRSGDLSVYWYQQSLDQGLQFLIQYYNGEERAKGNILERFSAQQFPDLHSELNLSSLELGDSALYFCASSVVGQQETQYFGPGTRLLVL.

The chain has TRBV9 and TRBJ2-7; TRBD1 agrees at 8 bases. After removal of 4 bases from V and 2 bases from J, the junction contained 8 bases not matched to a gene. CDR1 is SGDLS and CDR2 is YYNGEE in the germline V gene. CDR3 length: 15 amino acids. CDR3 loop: CASSPDLQGAYEQYF. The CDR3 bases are TGTGCCAGCAGCCCCGACCTACAGGGGGCCTACGAGCAGTACTTC.

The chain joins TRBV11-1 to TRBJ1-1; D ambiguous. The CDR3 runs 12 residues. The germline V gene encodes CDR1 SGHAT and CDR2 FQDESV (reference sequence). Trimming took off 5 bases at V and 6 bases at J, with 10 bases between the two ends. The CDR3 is CASSPVGPEAFF. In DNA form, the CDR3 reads TGTGCCAGCAGCCCCGTTGGCCCTGAAGCTTTCTTT.

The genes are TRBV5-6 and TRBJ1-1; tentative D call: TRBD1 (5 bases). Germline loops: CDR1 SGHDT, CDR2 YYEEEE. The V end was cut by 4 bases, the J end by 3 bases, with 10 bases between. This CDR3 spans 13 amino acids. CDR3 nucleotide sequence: TGTGCCAGCAGCAACGTACAGGACACTGAAGCTTTCTTT. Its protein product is CASSNVQDTEAFF.

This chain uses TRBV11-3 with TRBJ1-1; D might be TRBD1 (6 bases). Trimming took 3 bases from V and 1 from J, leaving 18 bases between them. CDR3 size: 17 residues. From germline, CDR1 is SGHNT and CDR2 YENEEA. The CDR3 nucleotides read TGTGCCAGCAGCTTCCCCGGGACACTTCTCCGGAACACTGAAGCTTTCTTT. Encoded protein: CASSFPGTLLRNTEAFF.

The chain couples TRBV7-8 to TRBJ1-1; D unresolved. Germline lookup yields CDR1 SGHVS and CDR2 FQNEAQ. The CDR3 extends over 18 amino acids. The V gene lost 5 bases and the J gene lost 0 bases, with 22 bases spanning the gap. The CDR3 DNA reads TGTGCCAGCAGCCCATCGAGTTGGGCTCGTTACTTGAACACTGAAGCTTTCTTT. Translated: CASSPSSWARYLNTEAFF. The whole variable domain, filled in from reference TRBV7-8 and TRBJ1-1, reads GAGVSQSPRYKVAKRGQDVALRCDPISGHVSLFWYQQALGQGPEFLTYFQNEAQLDKSGLPSDRFFAERPEGSVSTLKIQRTQQEDSAVYLCASSPSSWARYLNTEAFFGQGTRLTVV.

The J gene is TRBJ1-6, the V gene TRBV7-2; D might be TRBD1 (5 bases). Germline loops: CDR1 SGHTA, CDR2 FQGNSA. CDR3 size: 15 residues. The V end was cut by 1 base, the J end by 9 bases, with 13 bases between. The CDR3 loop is CASSLGARERSPLHF. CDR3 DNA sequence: TGTGCCAGCAGCTTAGGGGCCAGGGAACGTTCACCCCTCCACTTT.

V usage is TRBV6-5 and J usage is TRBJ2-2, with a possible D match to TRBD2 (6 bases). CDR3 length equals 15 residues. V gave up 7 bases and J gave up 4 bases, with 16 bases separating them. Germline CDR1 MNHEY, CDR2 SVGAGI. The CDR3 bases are TGTGCCAGCACCCCCGGGGGTGGGGGCACCGGGGAGCTGTTTTTT. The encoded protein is CASTPGGGGTGELFF.

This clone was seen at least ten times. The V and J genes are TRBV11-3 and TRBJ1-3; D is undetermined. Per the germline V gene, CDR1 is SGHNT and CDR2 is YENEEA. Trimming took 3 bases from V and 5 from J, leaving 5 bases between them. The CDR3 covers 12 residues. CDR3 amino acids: CASSFTRNTIYF. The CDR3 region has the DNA TGTGCCAGCAGCTTCACAAGAAACACCATATATTTT.

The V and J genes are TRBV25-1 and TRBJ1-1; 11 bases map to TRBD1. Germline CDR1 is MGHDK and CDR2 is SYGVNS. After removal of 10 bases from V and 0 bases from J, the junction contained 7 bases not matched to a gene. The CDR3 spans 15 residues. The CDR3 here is CATGGQGAMNTEAFF. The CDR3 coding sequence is TGTGCCACCGGCGGACAGGGGGCGATGAACACTGAAGCTTTCTTT.

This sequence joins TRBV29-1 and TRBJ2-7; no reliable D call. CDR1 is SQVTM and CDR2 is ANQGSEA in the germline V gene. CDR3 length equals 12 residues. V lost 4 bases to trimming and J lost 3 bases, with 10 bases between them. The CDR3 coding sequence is TGCAGCGTTGGGGCAGCCGTCTACGAGCAGTACTTC. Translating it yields CSVGAAVYEQYF.

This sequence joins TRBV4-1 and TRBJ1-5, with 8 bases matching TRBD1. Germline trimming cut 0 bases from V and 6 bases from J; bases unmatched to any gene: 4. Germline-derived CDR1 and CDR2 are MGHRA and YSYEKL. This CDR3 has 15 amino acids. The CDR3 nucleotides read TGCGCCAGCAGCCAAGATGGACAGGGAGGTCAGCCCCAGCATTTT. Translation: CASSQDGQGGQPQHF.

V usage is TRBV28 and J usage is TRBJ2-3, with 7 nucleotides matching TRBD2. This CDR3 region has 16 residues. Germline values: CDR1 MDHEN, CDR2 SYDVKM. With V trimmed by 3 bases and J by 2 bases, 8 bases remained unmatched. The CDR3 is CASSFVRDYHTDTQYF. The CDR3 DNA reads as TGTGCCAGCAGTTTTGTTCGGGACTACCACACAGATACGCAGTATTTT.

CDR3 sequence reads: CASSIIEQGTDTQYF. The DNA of the CDR3 is TGTGCCAGTAGTATTATCGAACAGGGGACAGATACGCAGTATTTT. V and J are TRBV19 and TRBJ2-3; 7 nucleotides align to TRBD1. This CDR3 is built from 15 residues. Germline CDR1 and CDR2: LNHDA and SQIVND (reference sequence). The trim removed 3 bases at V and 3 bases at J, leaving 6 bases unmatched.

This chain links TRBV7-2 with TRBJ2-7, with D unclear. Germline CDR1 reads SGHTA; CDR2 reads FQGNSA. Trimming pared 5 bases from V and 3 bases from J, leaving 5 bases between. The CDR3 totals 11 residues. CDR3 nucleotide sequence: TGTGCCAGCAGCACTCTCTACGAGCAGTACTTC. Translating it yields CASSTLYEQYF.

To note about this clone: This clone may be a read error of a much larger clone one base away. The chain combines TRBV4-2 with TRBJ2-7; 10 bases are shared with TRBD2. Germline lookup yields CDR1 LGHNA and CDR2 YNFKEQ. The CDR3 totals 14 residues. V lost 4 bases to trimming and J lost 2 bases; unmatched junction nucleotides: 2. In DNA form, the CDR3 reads TGTGCCAGCAGCCCGAGCGGGAGGGCCTACGAGCAGTACTTC. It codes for CASSPSGRAYEQYF.

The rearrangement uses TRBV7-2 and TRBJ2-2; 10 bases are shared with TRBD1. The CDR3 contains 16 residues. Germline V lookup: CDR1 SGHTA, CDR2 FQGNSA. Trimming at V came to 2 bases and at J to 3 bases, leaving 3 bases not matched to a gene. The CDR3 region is CASSLMGTGDTGELFF. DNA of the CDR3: TGTGCCAGCAGCTTAATGGGGACAGGGGACACCGGGGAGCTGTTTTTT.